These 29 T cell receptor beta chains share one sample of origin, sequenced in a study of blood T cell repertoires in COVID-19. Clones were read by immunoSEQ multiplex PCR, and TCRdb kept only the in-frame ones, dropping some. Of about 250,000 clones listed, about 87% were seen once; the top ten hold 2.5% to 3.5%. The sample was PBMCs or T cells enriched from blood (not recorded which). The origin of the receptors is a woman between 35 and 50 years old who had been exposed to COVID-19.

This chain links TRBV9 with TRBJ1-2; D unresolved. Germline CDR1 and CDR2: SGDLS and YYNGEE. The ends were cut back, 0 bases at V and 3 bases at J, with 9 bases in the middle. This CDR3 has 14 residues. The CDR3 reads CASSVDATHYGYTF. CDR3 nucleotide sequence: TGTGCCAGCAGCGTAGATGCAACACACTATGGCTACACCTTC.

The genes are TRBV9 and TRBJ2-7, with 9 bases fitting TRBD1. Germline CDR1 reads SGDLS; CDR2 reads YYNGEE. V trimming: 0 bases; J trimming: 3 bases; junction bases outside the gene matches: 7. The CDR3 runs to 16 residues. This CDR3 is CASSVAGTGLLYEQYF. In nucleotides, the CDR3 is TGTGCCAGCAGCGTAGCCGGGACAGGGTTACTCTACGAGCAGTACTTC.

This chain links TRBV11-2 with TRBJ2-7; TRBD2 matches 10 bases. CDR1 is SGHAT, CDR2 FQNNGV, per germline. With V trimmed by 1 base and J by 2 bases, 5 bases remained unmatched. The CDR3 consists of 16 residues. The CDR3 nucleotides read TGTGCCAGCAGCTTAGGGGGGACTAGCGAGACCTACGAGCAGTACGTC. Encoded protein: CASSLGGTSETYEQYV.

V usage is TRBV9 and J usage is TRBJ2-6; unclear D gene. The CDR3 totals 17 residues. V shed 1 base and J shed 0 bases, with 11 bases lying between them. Germline lookup yields CDR1 SGDLS and CDR2 YYNGEE. The CDR3 protein is CASSVTFVSSGANVLTF. Here the CDR3 DNA reads TGTGCCAGCAGCGTAACATTCGTGTCCTCTGGGGCCAACGTCCTGACTTTC.

The chain carries TRBV6-4 and TRBJ1-2; weak D call: TRBD1 (6 bases). The CDR3 totals 16 residues. V was cut by 7 bases and J by 2 bases, with 20 bases left in between. Germline V gives CDR1 MRHNA, CDR2 SNTAGT. In DNA form, the CDR3 reads TGTGCCAGCAAGACCGACAGGACTTTCCTAAACTATGGCTACACCTTC. It yields the protein CASKTDRTFLNYGYTF.

This chain uses TRBV24-1 with TRBJ2-3; 10 positions match TRBD1. Losses at the gene ends were 2 bases for V and 2 bases for J; bases not matched to a gene: 3. CDR1 is KGHDR, CDR2 SFDVKD, per germline. This CDR3 has 16 amino acids. The CDR3 is CATSDWTGGFTDTQYF. CDR3 in DNA: TGTGCCACCAGTGATTGGACAGGGGGTTTCACAGATACGCAGTATTTT.

The chain uses TRBV6-5 and TRBJ1-2, with D possibly TRBD1 on 5 matching bases. Germline V lookup: CDR1 MNHEY, CDR2 SVGAGI. The V end lost 6 bases, the J end lost 4 bases, and 12 bases lay between the germline ends. The CDR3 has 13 residues. The CDR3 loop reads CASRDSFLYGYTF. In nucleotides, the CDR3 is TGTGCCAGCAGAGACAGTTTTCTCTATGGCTACACCTTC.

This chain uses TRBV12-5 with TRBJ2-1, with TRBD2 matching 9 bases. Losses at the gene ends were 0 bases for V and 3 bases for J; bases not matched to a gene: 12. Germline values: CDR1 LGHNT, CDR2 FRNRAP. The CDR3 covers 19 residues. The CDR3 here is CASGLVLIGGSGSYNEQFF. The CDR3 coding sequence is TGTGCTAGTGGTTTGGTACTTATAGGTGGTAGCGGGAGCTACAATGAGCAGTTCTTC.

The chain recombines TRBV24-1 with TRBJ2-7; 8 bases map to TRBD2. CDR1 is KGHDR and CDR2 is SFDVKD in the germline V gene. V trimming: 9 bases; J trimming: 2 bases; junction bases outside the gene matches: 17. This CDR3 is 17 amino acids long. CDR3 region: CATDRKAGGPGPYEQYV. The CDR3 DNA is TGTGCCACCGATAGAAAGGCGGGAGGCCCCGGCCCCTACGAGCAGTACGTC.

J is TRBJ2-2 and V is TRBV3-1 (or the pseudogene TRBV3-2), with D hard to call. The CDR3 covers 15 residues. Trimming took off 4 bases at V and 0 bases at J, with 9 bases between the two ends. From germline, CDR1 is LGHDT and CDR2 YNNKEL (reference sequence). CDR3 region: CASSPPPSNTGELFF. CDR3 bases: TGTGCCAGCAGCCCCCCCCCATCGAACACCGGGGAGCTGTTTTTT.

This chain uses TRBV4-1 with TRBJ2-3; tentative D call: TRBD2 (6 bases). V lost 0 bases and J 1 base, leaving 14 bases between the germline ends. The CDR3 contains 17 residues. Germline lookup yields CDR1 MGHRA and CDR2 YSYEKL. CDR3 DNA sequence: TGCGCCAGCAGCCAAGATCTTGAGGCTAGCGGCACAGATACGCAGTATTTT. It translates to CASSQDLEASGTDTQYF.

The chain carries TRBV9 and TRBJ2-3, with D perhaps TRBD1 (7 bases). The germline V gene has CDR1 SGDLS and CDR2 YYNGEE. V lost 0 bases and J 5 bases, leaving 13 bases between the germline ends. CDR3 length equals 15 residues. CDR3 bases: TGTGCCAGCAGCGTAGTATCAGGGGGGATAGATACGCAGTATTTT. Amino acid sequence: CASSVVSGGIDTQYF. Complete variable domain (other parts from reference TRBV9 and TRBJ2-3): DSGVTQTPKHLITATGQRVTLRCSPRSGDLSVYWYQQSLDQGLQFLIQYYNGEERAKGNILERFSAQQFPDLHSELNLSSLELGDSALYFCASSVVSGGIDTQYFGPGTRLTVL.

This clone has just one count. CDR3 loop: CASSVNGGGSSYNEQFF. The CDR3 bases are TGTGCCAGCAGTGTTAACGGGGGGGGAAGCTCCTACAATGAGCAGTTCTTC. V is TRBV6-4 and J is TRBJ2-1; 8 bases are a match to TRBD2. Germline trimming cut 4 bases from V and 0 bases from J; bases unmatched to any gene: 8. CDR1 and CDR2 from the germline V gene are MRHNA and SNTAGT. CDR3 length: 17 residues.

This rearrangement joins TRBV30 to TRBJ1-1; 9 bases agree with TRBD1. V dropped 2 bases and J dropped 2; count of bases not matched to a gene: 9. Germline values: CDR1 GTSNPN, CDR2 SVGIG (reference sequence). The CDR3 covers 16 residues. The CDR3 coding sequence is TGTGCCTGGAGTCTATCCGGGACAGGGAGAAACACTGAAGCTTTCTTT. Translation: CAWSLSGTGRNTEAFF.

This chain uses TRBV27 with TRBJ2-3; D is perhaps TRBD2 (6 bases). The V end was cut by 2 bases, the J end by 6 bases, with 18 bases between. This CDR3 has 16 residues. Germline values: CDR1 MNHEY, CDR2 SMNVEV (reference sequence). The CDR3 spells CASSLPTGGAGDTQYF. CDR3 coding DNA: TGTGCCAGCAGTTTACCCACCGGCGGGGCGGGGGATACGCAGTATTTT.

CDR3 residues: CASKSGSGQPQHF. The CDR3 region has the DNA TGTGCCAGCAAGAGCGGGAGTGGTCAGCCCCAGCATTTT. The chain recombines TRBV6-5 with TRBJ1-5; no definite D call. Trimming shortened V by 7 bases and J by 6 bases, and 13 bases separated the two germline ends. Germline V gene lookup returns CDR1 MNHEY and CDR2 SVGAGI. This CDR3 has 13 amino acids.

The chain recombines TRBV3-1 (or the pseudogene TRBV3-2) with TRBJ2-5, with 7 positions matching TRBD1. The CDR3 runs to 17 residues. V lost 1 base, J lost 5 bases, and 13 bases stayed unmatched. The V gene's germline CDR1 is LGHDT and CDR2 YNNKEL (reference sequence). The CDR3 here is CASSQAVGNRGRETQYF. CDR3 sequence (DNA): TGTGCCAGCAGCCAAGCAGTGGGTAACAGGGGTAGGGAGACCCAGTACTTC.

This chain joins TRBV4-3 and TRBJ1-2, with 8 bases that match TRBD1. With V trimmed by 1 base and J by 3 bases, 10 bases remained unmatched. This CDR3 has 17 amino acids. Germline lookup yields CDR1 LGHNA and CDR2 YSLEER. CDR3 region: CASSQGAGGGGDYGYTF. The CDR3 DNA follows: TGCGCCAGCAGCCAAGGTGCAGGGGGCGGGGGAGACTATGGCTACACCTTC.

This chain connects TRBV3-1 (or the pseudogene TRBV3-2) to TRBJ1-1; D is unresolved. CDR3 size: 14 residues. V dropped 0 bases and J dropped 3 bases, with 8 bases sitting between them. Germline-derived CDR1 and CDR2 are LGHDT and YNNKEL (reference sequence). CDR3 DNA sequence: TGTGCCAGCAGCCAAGAACATCGGGACACTGAAGCTTTCTTT. Residues: CASSQEHRDTEAFF.

The chain uses TRBV5-1 and TRBJ2-7; D unclear. The CDR3 loop spans 14 amino acids. Germline V gene sequence: CDR1 SGHRS, CDR2 YFSETQ. The CDR3 protein is CASSLGPSSYEQYV. The CDR3 DNA reads as TGTGCCAGCAGCCTTGGGCCGAGCTCCTACGAGCAGTACGTC.

Comments on this clone: It is unclear where the CDR3 begins or ends on the DNA, so no DNA is shown, and the CDR3 is as TCRdb lists it. This sequence joins TRBV12-3 or TRBV12-4 and TRBJ2-1; no DNA check was done on the table's D call, TRBD2. The CDR3 sequence runs 13 residues, both termini included. CDR3 loop: CASSFAGGAGWFF.

The chain joins TRBV7-9 to TRBJ2-3, with 9 bases lining up with TRBD1. The ends lost 3 bases at V and 2 bases at J; junction bases unmatched: 6. Germline CDR1 reads SEHNR; CDR2 reads FQNEAQ (reference sequence). This CDR3 spans 16 amino acids. The CDR3 region is CASSFYGQGNTDTQYF. The CDR3 DNA is TGTGCCAGCAGCTTCTATGGACAGGGGAACACAGATACGCAGTATTTT.

The chain employs TRBV27 and TRBJ1-4; D is uncertain. From germline, CDR1 is MNHEY and CDR2 SMNVEV (reference sequence). The V and J ends lost 8 bases and 0 bases respectively, with 10 bases between them. CDR3 size: 14 residues. The CDR3 DNA reads TGTGCCAGCGCTGCGATCACAACTAATGAAAAACTGTTTTTT. Translating gives CASAAITTNEKLFF.

This chain uses TRBV4-3 with TRBJ1-2; D is possibly TRBD1 (6 bases). From germline, CDR1 is LGHNA and CDR2 YSLEER. This CDR3 region has 14 residues. V was pared by 6 bases and J by 6 bases, with 17 bases between. CDR3 residues: CASSTFRGLNGYTF. CDR3 nucleotides: TGCGCCAGCAGTACTTTCAGGGGTTTGAATGGCTACACCTTC.

This chain connects TRBV7-2 to TRBJ2-1; 12 nucleotides match TRBD2. The CDR3 extends over 15 amino acids. Per the germline V gene, CDR1 is SGHTA and CDR2 is FQGNSA. V dropped 6 bases and J dropped 5; count of bases not matched to a gene: 5. The CDR3 region has the DNA TGTGCCAGCAGAGGAGGACTAGCGGGAAACAATGAGCAGTTCTTC. Its translation is CASRGGLAGNNEQFF.

V gene TRBV28 combines with J gene TRBJ2-7; TRBD2 matches 8 bases. The length of the CDR3 is 15 residues. Germline lookup yields CDR1 MDHEN and CDR2 SYDVKM. Trimming removed 4 bases from V and 4 bases from J; junction bases left unmatched: 9. CDR3 DNA sequence: TGTGCCAGCAGTTCCCCGGCGGGGGGCACGTACGAGCAGTACTTC. This sequence encodes CASSSPAGGTYEQYF.

This chain joins TRBV28 and TRBJ1-5, with 10 bases fitting TRBD1. The CDR3 extends over 15 amino acids. Per the germline V gene, CDR1 is MDHEN and CDR2 is SYDVKM. The junction had 3 bases not matched to a gene; V was cut back by 6 bases and J by 1 base. The CDR3 nucleotides read TGTGCCAGCAGGACAGGGGGCTCGAGCAATCAGCCCCAGCATTTT. Amino acids: CASRTGGSSNQPQHF.

This chain connects TRBV12-3 or TRBV12-4 to TRBJ1-2; D call uncertain. This CDR3 region has 11 residues. V was pared by 3 bases and J by 7 bases, with 6 bases between. Here the CDR3 reads CASSLSSGYTF. CDR3 nucleotides: TGTGCCAGCAGTTTGAGTAGTGGCTACACCTTC.

The chain joins TRBV25-1 to TRBJ2-1; possible D gene TRBD2, 6 bases. The germline gives CDR1 MGHDK, CDR2 SYGVNS. The CDR3 runs to 17 residues. Trimming shortened V by 2 bases and J by 0 bases, and 14 bases separated the two germline ends. CDR3 protein: CASSEPWRGSSYNEQFF. Written as DNA, the CDR3 is TGTGCCAGCAGTGAACCGTGGCGGGGCAGCTCCTACAATGAGCAGTTCTTC.